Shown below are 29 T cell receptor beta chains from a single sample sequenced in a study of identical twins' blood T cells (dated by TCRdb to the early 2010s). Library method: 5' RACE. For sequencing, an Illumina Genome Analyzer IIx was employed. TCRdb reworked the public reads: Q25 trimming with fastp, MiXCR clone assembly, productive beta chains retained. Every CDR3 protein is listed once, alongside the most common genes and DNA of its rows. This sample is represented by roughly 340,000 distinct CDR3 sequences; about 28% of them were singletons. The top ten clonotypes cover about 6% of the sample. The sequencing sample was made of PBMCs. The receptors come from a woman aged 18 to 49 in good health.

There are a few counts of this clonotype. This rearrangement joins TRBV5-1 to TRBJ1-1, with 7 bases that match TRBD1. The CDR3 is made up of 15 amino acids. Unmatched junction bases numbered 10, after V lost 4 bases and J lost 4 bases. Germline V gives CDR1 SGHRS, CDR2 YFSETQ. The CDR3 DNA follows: TGCGCCAGCAGCATAAGACAGGGTCTGAGCACTGAAGCTTTCTTT. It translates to CASSIRQGLSTEAFF.

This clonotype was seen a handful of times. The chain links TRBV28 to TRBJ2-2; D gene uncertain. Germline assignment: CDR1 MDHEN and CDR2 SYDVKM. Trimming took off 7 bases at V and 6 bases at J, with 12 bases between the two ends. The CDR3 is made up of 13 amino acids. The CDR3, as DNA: TGTGCCAGCAAAACCCCCTACGCCGGGGAGCTGTTTTTT. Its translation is CASKTPYAGELFF.

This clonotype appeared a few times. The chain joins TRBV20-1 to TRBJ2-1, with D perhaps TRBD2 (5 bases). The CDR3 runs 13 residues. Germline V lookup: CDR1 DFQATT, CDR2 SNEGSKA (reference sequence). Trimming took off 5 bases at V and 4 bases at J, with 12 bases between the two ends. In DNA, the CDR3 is TGCAGTGCTTTTGGACTGGTTTACAATGAGCAGTTCTTC. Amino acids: CSAFGLVYNEQFF.

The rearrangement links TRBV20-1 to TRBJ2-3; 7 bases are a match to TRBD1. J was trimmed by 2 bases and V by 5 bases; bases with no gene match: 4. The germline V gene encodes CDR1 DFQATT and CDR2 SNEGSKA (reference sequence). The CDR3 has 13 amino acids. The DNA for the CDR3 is TGCAGTGCTCCGAGGGGGCTCACAGATACGCAGTATTTT. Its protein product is CSAPRGLTDTQYF.

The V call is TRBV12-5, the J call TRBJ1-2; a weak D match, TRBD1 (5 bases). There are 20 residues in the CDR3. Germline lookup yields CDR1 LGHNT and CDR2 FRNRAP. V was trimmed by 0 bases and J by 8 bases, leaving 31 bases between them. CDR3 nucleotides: TGTGCTAGTGGTTTGGTAAGGGTGGTGAGAGAAGGGACGATCGATCGAGGCTACACCTTC. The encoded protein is CASGLVRVVREGTIDRGYTF.

CDR3 protein: CSVVAGRGTGELFF. The CDR3 nucleotides are TGCAGCGTTGTAGCGGGCAGAGGGACCGGGGAGCTGTTTTTT. This chain joins TRBV29-1 and TRBJ2-2; 7 nucleotides line up with TRBD2. V shed 4 bases, J shed 5 bases, and the junction held 7 bases outside the gene matches. The CDR3 sequence is 14 residues long. Germline V gene sequence: CDR1 SQVTM, CDR2 ANQGSEA.

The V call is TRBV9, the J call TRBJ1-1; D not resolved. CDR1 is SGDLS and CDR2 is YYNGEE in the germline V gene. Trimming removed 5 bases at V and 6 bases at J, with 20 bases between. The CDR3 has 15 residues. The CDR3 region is CASRSGLGETAEAFF. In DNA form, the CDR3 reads TGTGCCAGCAGGTCCGGACTTGGGGAAACGGCTGAAGCTTTCTTT.

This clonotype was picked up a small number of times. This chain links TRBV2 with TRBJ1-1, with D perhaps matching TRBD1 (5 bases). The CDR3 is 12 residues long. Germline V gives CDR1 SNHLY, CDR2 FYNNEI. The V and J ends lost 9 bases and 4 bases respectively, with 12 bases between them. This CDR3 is CARVGQGTEAFF. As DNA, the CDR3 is TGTGCCAGGGTCGGGCAGGGCACTGAAGCTTTCTTT. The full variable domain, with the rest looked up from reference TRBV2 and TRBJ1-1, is EPEVTQTPSHQVTQMGQEVILRCVPISNHLYFYWYRQILGQKVEFLVSFYNNEISEKSEIFDDQFSVERPDGSNFTLKIRSTKLEDSAMYFCARVGQGTEAFFGQGTRLTVV.

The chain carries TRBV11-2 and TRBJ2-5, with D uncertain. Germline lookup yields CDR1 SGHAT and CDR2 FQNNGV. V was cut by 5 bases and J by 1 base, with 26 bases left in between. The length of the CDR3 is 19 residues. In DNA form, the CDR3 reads TGTGCCAGCAGCCTCCGACTTATGCGAGACCCGGGCCTCCAAGAGACCCAGTACTTC. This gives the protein CASSLRLMRDPGLQETQYF.

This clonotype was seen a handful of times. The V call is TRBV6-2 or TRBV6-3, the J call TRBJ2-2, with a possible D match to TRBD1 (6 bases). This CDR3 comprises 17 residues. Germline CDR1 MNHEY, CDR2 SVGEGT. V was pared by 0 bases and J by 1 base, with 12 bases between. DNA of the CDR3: TGTGCCAGCAGTTACTCGCCCCGGACAGAGAACACCGGGGAGCTGTTTTTT. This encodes CASSYSPRTENTGELFF.

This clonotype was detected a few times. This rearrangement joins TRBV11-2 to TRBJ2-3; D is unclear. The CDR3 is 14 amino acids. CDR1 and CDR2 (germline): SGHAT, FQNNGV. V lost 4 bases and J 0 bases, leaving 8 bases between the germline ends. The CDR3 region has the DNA TGTGCCAGCAGCTCCCCAGCTAGCACAGATACGCAGTATTTT. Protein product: CASSSPASTDTQYF.

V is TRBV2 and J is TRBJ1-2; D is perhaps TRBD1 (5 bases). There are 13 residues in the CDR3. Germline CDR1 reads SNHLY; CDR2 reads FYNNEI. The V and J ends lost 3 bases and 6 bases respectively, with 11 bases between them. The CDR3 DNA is TGTGCCAGCAGTGAGGAGTCAGGGCATGGCTACACCTTC. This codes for CASSEESGHGYTF. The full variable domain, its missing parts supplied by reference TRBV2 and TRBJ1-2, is EPEVTQTPSHQVTQMGQEVILRCVPISNHLYFYWYRQILGQKVEFLVSFYNNEISEKSEIFDDQFSVERPDGSNFTLKIRSTKLEDSAMYFCASSEESGHGYTFGSGTRLTVV.

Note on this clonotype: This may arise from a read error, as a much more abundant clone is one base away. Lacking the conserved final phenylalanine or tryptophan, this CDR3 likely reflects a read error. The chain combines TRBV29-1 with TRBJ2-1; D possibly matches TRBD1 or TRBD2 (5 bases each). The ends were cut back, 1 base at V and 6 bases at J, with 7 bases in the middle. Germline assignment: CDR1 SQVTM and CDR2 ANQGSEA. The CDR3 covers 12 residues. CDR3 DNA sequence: TGCAGCGTTGAAGCGGGACCCAATGAGCAGTTCCTC. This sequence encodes CSVEAGPNEQFL.

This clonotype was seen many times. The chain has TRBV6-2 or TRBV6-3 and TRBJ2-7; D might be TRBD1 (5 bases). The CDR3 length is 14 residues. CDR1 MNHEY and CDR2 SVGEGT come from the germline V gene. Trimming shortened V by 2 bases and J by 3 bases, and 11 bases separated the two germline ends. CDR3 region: CASSYDGALYEQYF. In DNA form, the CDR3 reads TGTGCCAGCAGTTACGATGGGGCGCTCTACGAGCAGTACTTC.

The CDR3 DNA reads TGCAGTGCTAGATCTAGCGGACGCCACGAGCAGTACTTC. Residues: CSARSSGRHEQYF. V usage is TRBV20-1 and J usage is TRBJ2-7; 7 nucleotides agree with TRBD2. V lost 2 bases, J lost 5 bases, and 6 bases stayed unmatched. Germline CDR1 and CDR2: DFQATT and SNEGSKA (reference sequence). This CDR3 spans 13 amino acids.

CDR3 bases: TGTGCCAGCAGCCCTGGGGCGGGAACGATTAATGAGCAGTTCTTC. This encodes CASSPGAGTINEQFF. V and J are TRBV7-7 and TRBJ2-1; tentative D call: TRBD2 (6 bases). V was trimmed by 5 bases and J by 7 bases, leaving 18 bases between them. Germline CDR1 is SSHAT and CDR2 is FNYEAQ (reference sequence). CDR3 length: 15 amino acids.

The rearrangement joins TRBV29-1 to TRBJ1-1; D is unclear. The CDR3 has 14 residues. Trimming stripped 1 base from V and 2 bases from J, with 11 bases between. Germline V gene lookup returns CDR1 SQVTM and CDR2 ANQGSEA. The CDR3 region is CSVEGGHTNTEAFF. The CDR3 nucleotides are TGCAGCGTTGAAGGCGGTCACACTAACACTGAAGCTTTCTTT.

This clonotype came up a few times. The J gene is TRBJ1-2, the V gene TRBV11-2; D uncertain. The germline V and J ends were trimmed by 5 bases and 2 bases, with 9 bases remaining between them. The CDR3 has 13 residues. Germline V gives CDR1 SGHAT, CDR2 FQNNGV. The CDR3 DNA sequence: TGTGCCAGCAGCCCTTTCCAGAACTATGGCTACACCTTC. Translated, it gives CASSPFQNYGYTF.

The CDR3 loop is CAISRQGEAFF. CDR3 DNA sequence: TGTGCCATCAGCCGACAGGGCGAAGCTTTCTTT. The gene calls are TRBV10-3 and TRBJ1-1, with 7 bases that match TRBD1. V was pared by 6 bases and J by 8 bases, with 3 bases of the junction left unmatched. There are 11 residues in the CDR3. Germline V gene sequence: CDR1 ENHRY, CDR2 SYGVKD.

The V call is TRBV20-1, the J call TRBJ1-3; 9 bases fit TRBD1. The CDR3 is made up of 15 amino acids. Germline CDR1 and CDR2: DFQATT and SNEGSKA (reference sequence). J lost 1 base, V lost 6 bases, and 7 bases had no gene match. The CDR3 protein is CSATGGRCSGNTIYF. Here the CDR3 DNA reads TGCAGTGCCACAGGGGGCAGGTGTTCTGGAAACACCATATATTTT.

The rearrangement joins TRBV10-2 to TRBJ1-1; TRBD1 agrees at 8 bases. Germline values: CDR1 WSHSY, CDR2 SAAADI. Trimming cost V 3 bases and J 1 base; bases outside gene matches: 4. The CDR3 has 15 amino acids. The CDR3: CASSDPGQGNTEAFF. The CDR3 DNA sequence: TGCGCCAGCAGTGACCCAGGACAGGGGAACACTGAAGCTTTCTTT.

DNA of the CDR3: TGCGCCAGCAGCCGGTACGACGGACCAAACTATGGCTACACCTTC. Translation gives CASSRYDGPNYGYTF. The J gene is TRBJ1-2, the V gene TRBV4-3; the D is unclear. The CDR3 sequence is 15 residues long. The germline V gene has CDR1 LGHNA and CDR2 YSLEER. V lost 4 bases, J lost 2 bases, and 14 bases lay in between.

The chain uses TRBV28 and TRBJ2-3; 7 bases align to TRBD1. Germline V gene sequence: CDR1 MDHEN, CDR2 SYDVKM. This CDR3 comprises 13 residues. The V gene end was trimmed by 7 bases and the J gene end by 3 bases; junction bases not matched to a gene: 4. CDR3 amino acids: CASTIQGTDTQYF. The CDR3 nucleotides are TGTGCCAGCACCATACAGGGGACAGATACGCAGTATTTT.

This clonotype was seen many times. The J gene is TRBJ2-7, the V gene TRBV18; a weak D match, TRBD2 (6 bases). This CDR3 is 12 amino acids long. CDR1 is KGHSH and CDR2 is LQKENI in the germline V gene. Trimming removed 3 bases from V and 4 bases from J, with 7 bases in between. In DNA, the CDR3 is TGTGCCAGCTCACCGGAGGGTTACGAGCAGTACTTC. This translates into CASSPEGYEQYF. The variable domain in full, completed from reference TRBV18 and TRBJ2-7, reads NAGVMQNPRHLVRRRGQEARLRCSPMKGHSHVYWYRQLPEEGLKFMVYLQKENIIDESGMPKERFSAEFPKEGPSILRIQQVVRGDSAAYFCASSPEGYEQYFGPGTRLTVT.

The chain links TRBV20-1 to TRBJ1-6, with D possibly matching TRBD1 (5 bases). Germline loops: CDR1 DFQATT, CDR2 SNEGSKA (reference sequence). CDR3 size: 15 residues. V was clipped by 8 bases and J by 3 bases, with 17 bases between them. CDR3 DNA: TGCAGTTCTTCCCCCCAGGACAACTATAATTCACCCCTCCACTTT. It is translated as CSSSPQDNYNSPLHF.

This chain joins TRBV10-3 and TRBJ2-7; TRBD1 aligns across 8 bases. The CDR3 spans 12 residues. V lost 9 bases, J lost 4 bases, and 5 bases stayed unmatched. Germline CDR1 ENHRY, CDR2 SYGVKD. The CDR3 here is CAIGGTGYEQYF. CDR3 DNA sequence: TGTGCCATTGGAGGGACAGGATACGAGCAGTACTTC.

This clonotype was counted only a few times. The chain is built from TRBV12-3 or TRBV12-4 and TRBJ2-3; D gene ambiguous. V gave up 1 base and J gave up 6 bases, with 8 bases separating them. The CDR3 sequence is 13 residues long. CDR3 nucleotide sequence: TGTGCCAGCAGTTTAGGGGGTAGGGATACGCAGTATTTT. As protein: CASSLGGRDTQYF.

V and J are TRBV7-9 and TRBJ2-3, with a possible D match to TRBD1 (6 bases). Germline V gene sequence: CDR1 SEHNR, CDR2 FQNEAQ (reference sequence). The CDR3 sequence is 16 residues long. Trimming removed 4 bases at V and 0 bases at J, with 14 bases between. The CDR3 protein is CASSSGTFASTDTQYF. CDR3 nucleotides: TGTGCCAGCAGCTCGGGGACATTTGCTAGCACAGATACGCAGTATTTT.

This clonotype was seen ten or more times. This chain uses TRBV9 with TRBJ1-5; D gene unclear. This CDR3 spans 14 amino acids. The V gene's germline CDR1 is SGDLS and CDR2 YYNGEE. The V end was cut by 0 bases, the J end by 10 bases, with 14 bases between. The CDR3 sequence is CASSVAGPTSPQHF. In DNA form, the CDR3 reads TGTGCCAGCAGCGTAGCCGGACCCACCAGCCCCCAGCATTTT.